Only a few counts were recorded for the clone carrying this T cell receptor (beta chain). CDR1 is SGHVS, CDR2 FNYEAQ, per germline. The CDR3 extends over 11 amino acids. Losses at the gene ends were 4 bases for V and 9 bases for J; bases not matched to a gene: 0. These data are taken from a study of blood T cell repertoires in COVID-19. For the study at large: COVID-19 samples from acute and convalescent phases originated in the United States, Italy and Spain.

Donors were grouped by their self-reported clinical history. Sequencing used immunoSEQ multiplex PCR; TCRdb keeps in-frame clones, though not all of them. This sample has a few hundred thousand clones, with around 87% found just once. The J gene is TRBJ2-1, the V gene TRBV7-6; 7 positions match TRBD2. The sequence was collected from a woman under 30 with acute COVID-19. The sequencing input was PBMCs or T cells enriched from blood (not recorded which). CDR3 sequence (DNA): TGTGCCAGCAGCTCGGGGGGTGAGCAGTTCTTC. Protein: CASSSGGEQFF. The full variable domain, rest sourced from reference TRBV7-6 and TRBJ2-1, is GAGVSQSPRYKVTKRGQDVALRCDPISGHVSLYWYRQALGQGPEFLTYFNYEAQQDKSGLPNDRFSAERPEGSISTLTIQRTEQRDSAMYRCASSSGGEQFFGPGTRLTVL.